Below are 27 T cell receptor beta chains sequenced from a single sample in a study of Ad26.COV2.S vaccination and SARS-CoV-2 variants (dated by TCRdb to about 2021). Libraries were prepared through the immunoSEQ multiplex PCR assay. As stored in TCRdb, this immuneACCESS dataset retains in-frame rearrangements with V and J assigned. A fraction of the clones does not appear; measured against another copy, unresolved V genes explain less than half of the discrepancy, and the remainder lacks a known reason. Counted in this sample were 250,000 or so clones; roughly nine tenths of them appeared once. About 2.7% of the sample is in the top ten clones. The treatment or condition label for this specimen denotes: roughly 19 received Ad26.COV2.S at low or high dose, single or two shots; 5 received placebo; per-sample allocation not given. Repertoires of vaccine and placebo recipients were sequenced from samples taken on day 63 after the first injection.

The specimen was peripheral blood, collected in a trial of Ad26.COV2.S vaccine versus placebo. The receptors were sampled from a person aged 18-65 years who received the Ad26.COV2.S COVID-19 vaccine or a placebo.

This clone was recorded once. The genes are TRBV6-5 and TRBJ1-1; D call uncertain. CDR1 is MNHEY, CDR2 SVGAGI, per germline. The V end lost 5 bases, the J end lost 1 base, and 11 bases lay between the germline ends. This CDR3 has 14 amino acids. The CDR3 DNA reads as TGTGCCAGCAGTATTAGAGGGCAGAACACTGAAGCTTTCTTT. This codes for CASSIRGQNTEAFF.

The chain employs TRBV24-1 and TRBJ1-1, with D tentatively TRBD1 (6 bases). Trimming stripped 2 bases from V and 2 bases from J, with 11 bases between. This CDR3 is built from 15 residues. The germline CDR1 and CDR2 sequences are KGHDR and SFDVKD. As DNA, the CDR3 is TGTGCCACCAGTGATTCTGGACAGCTAAACACTGAAGCTTTCTTT. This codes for CATSDSGQLNTEAFF.

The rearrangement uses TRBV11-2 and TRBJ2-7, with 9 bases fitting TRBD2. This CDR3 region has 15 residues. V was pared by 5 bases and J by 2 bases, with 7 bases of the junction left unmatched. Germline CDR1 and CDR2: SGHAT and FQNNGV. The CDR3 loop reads CASSPEASGTYEQYV. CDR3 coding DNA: TGTGCCAGCAGCCCCGAGGCTAGCGGGACCTACGAGCAGTACGTC.

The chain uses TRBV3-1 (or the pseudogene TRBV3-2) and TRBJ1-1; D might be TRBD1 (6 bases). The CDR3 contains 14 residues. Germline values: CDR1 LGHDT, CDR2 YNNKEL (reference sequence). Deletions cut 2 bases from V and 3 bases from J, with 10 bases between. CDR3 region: CASSQRQGYTEAFF. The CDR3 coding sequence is TGTGCCAGCAGCCAAAGGCAGGGGTACACTGAAGCTTTCTTT.

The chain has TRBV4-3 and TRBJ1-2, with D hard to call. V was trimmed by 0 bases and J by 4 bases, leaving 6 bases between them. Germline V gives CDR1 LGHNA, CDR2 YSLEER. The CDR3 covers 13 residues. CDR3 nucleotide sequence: TGCGCCAGCAGCCAAGATCTAGCCTATGGCTACACCTTC. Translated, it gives CASSQDLAYGYTF.

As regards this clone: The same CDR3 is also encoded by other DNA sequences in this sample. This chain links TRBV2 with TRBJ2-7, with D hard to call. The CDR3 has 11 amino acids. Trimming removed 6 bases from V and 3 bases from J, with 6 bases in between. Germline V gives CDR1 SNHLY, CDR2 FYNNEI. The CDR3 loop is CASSLYYEQYV. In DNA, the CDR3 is TGTGCCAGCAGCTTATACTACGAGCAGTACGTC.

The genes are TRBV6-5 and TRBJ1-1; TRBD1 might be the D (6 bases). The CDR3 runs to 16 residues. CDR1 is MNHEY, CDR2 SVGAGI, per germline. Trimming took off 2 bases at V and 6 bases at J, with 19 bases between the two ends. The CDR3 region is CASSYTVGGPRAEAFF. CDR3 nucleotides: TGTGCCAGCAGTTACACAGTGGGGGGGCCGCGAGCTGAAGCTTTCTTT.

This CDR3 reads CASSYQRTIANYGYTF. CDR3 in DNA: TGTGCCAGCAGTTACCAGCGTACAATAGCTAACTATGGCTACACCTTC. The chain combines TRBV6-2 or TRBV6-3 with TRBJ1-2, with unresolved D. The V end lost 2 bases, the J end lost 0 bases, and 13 bases lay between the germline ends. Germline V CDR1 and CDR2: MNHEY, SVGEGT. The CDR3 is 16 residues long.

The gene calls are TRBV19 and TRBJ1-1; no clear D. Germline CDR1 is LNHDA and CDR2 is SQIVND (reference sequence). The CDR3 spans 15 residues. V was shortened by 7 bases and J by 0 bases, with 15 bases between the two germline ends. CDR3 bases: TGTGCCAGTACCACGAGGCGGACGATGAACACTGAAGCTTTCTTT. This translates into CASTTRRTMNTEAFF.

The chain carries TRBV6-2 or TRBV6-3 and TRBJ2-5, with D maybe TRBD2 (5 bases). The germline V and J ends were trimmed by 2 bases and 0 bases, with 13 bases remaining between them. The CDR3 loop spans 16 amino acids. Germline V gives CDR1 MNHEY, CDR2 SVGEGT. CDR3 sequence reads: CASSYVSGKYQETQYF. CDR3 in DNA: TGTGCCAGCAGTTACGTAAGCGGAAAGTACCAAGAGACCCAGTACTTC.

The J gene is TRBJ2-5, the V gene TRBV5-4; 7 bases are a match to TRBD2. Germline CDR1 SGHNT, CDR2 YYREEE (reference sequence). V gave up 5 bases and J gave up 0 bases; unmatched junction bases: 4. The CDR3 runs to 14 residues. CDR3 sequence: CASRTTSDQETQYF. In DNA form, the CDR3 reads TGTGCCAGCAGAACAACTAGCGACCAAGAGACCCAGTACTTC.

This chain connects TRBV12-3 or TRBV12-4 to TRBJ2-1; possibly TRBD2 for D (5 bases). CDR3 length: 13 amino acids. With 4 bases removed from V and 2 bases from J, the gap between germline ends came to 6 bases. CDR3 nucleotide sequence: TGTGCCAGCAGTTGGGGAGCCTACAATGAGCAGTTCTTC. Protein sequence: CASSWGAYNEQFF.

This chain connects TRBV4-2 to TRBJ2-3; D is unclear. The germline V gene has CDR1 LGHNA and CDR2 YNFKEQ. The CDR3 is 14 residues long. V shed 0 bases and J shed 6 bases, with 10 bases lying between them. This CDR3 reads CASSQDISRDTQYF. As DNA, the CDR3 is TGTGCCAGCAGCCAAGATATATCGAGGGATACGCAGTATTTT.

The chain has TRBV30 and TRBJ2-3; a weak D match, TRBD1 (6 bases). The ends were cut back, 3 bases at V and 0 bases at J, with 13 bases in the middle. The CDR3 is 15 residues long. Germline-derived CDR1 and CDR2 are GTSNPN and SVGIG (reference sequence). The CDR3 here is CAWRLGQTSTDTQYF. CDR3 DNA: TGTGCCTGGAGACTCGGACAGACAAGCACAGATACGCAGTATTTT.

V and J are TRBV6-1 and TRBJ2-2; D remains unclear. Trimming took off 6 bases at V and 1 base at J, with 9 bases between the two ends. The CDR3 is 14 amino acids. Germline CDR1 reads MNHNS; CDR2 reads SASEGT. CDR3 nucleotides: TGTGCCAGCAGGTTGAAACAGAACACCGGGGAGCTGTTTTTT. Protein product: CASRLKQNTGELFF.

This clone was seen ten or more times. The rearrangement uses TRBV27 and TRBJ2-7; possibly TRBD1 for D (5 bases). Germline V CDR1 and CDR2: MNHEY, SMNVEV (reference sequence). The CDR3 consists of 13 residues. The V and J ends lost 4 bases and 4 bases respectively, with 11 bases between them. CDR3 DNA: TGTGCCAGCAGTTGGGTGTCAGGGTACGAGCAGTACTTC. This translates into CASSWVSGYEQYF.

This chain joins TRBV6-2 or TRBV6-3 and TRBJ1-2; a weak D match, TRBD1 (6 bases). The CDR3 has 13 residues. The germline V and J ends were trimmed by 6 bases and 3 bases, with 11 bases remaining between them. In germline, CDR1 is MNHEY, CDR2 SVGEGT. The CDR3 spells CASSPGAHYGYTF. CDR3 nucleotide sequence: TGTGCCAGCAGCCCAGGGGCGCACTATGGCTACACCTTC.

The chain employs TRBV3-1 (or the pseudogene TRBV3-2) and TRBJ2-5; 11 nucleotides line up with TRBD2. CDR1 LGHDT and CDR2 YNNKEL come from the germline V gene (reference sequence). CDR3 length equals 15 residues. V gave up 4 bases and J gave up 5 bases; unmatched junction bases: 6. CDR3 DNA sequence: TGTGCCAGCAGCCCTAGCGGGAGGTTTGGCGAGACCCAGTACTTC. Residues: CASSPSGRFGETQYF.

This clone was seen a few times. The CDR3 spells CASSQVEGGGGARIYGYTF. CDR3 DNA: TGTGCCAGCAGCCAAGTAGAGGGTGGGGGTGGTGCTCGGATCTATGGCTACACCTTC. The chain employs TRBV4-2 and TRBJ1-2; D may be TRBD1 (5 bases). The CDR3 totals 19 residues. Trimming shortened V by 1 base and J by 4 bases, and 25 bases separated the two germline ends. The V gene's germline CDR1 is LGHNA and CDR2 YNFKEQ.

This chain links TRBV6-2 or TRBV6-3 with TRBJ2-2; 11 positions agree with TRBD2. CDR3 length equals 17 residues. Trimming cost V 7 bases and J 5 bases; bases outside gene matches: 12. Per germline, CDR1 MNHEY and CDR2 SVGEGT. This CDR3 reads CASTPGTSGLRTGELFF. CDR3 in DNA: TGTGCCAGCACCCCCGGGACTAGCGGTCTTCGAACCGGGGAGCTGTTTTTT.

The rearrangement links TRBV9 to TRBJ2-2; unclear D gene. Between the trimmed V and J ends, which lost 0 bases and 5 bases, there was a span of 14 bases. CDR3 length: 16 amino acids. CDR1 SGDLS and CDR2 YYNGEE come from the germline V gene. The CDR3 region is CASSVGWGPLTGELFF. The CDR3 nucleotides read TGTGCCAGCAGCGTAGGTTGGGGTCCCTTGACCGGGGAGCTGTTTTTT.

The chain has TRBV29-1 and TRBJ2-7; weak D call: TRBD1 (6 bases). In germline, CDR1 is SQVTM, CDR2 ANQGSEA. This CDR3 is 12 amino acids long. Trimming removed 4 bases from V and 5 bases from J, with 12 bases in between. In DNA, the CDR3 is TGCAGCGTTGTAACAGGGCTCAACGAGCAGTACGTC. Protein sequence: CSVVTGLNEQYV.

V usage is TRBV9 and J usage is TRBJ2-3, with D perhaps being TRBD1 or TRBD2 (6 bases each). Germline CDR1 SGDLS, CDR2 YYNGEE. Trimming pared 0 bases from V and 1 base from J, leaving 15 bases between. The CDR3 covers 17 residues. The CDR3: CASSVGGAVRGTDTQYF. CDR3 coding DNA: TGTGCCAGCAGCGTAGGGGGGGCAGTCAGAGGCACAGATACGCAGTATTTT.

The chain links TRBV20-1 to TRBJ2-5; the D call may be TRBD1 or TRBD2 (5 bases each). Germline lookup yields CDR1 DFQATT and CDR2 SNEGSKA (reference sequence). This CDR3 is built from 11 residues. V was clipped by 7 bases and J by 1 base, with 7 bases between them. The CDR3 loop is CSGGSQETQYF. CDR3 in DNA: TGCAGTGGGGGGTCCCAAGAGACCCAGTACTTC.

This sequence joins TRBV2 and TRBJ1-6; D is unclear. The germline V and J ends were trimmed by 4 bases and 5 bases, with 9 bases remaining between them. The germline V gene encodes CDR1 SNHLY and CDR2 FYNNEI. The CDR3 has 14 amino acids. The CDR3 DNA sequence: TGTGCCAGCAGTGTACCAGGCAATAATTCACCCCTCCACTTT. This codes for CASSVPGNNSPLHF.

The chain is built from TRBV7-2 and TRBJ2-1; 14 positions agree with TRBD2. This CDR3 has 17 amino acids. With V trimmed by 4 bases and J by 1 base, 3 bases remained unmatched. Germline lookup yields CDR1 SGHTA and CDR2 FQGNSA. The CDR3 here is CASSSTSGRASYNEQFF. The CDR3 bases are TGTGCCAGCAGCTCGACTAGCGGGAGGGCGTCCTACAATGAGCAGTTCTTC.

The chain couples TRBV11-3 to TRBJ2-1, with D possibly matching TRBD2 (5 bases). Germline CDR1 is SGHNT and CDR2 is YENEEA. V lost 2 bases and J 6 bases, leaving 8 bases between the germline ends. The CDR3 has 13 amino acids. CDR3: CASSLNSVNEQFF. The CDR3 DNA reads TGTGCCAGCAGCTTAAATAGCGTCAATGAGCAGTTCTTC.